The clone carrying this T cell receptor beta chain has only a few counts. The method was immunoSEQ multiplex PCR; TCRdb's version includes in-frame clones alone and lacks a portion of them. This table holds some 150,000 clones, approximately 91% found once. These data are taken from a study of blood T cell repertoires in COVID-19. Sequenced sample: peripheral blood. This sequence was found in a woman in her sixties or seventies with acute or convalescent COVID-19.

This CDR3 is CASSLSGPGGPNTEAFF. The CDR3, as DNA: TGCGCCAGCAGTCTCTCCGGTCCAGGGGGGCCAAACACTGAAGCTTTCTTT. V gene TRBV4-1 combines with J gene TRBJ1-1; 7 nucleotides match TRBD1. This CDR3 has 17 amino acids. Losses at the gene ends were 6 bases for V and 2 bases for J; bases not matched to a gene: 15. CDR1 MGHRA and CDR2 YSYEKL come from the germline V gene.